This TCR beta chain was sequenced for a study of CD8+ T cells in alopecia areata. For the study at large: Disease severity was quantified as SALT score of affected scalp area. Study-wide findings and caveats: Tofacitinib yielded significantly lower scalp clonality and fewer expanded CD8+ clones among the top 100.

Treatment here: oral pan-JAK inhibitor, 5-10 mg twice daily. On this clone: Its target is not known.

Following RNA extraction, reverse transcription yielded cDNA that acted as the sequencing template. Method: immunoSEQ multiplex PCR; TCRdb's copy keeps in-frame clones and lacks some. The sample has 87,000 or so clones; around 70% are singletons. This CDR3 spans 11 amino acids. Looked up from germline, CDR1 is SEHNR and CDR2 is FQNEAQ (reference sequence). V was pared by 5 bases and J by 6 bases, with 7 bases between. The chain couples TRBV7-9 to TRBJ1-1; D call uncertain. The sample consisted of CD8+ T cells sorted from blood, taken at roughly week 45, from a patient treated with tofacitinib. This TCR was sampled from a human donor with alopecia areata. Here the CDR3 DNA reads TGTGCCAGCAGCCATGGGCCTGAAGCTTTCTTT. Encoded protein: CASSHGPEAFF.